Below, one T cell receptor (beta chain) is given with its context. This sample is drawn from a study of blood T cell repertoires in COVID-19. As for the study in general: The origin of the acute and convalescent COVID-19 samples was the United States, Italy and Spain. From T cells, B-cell-depleted T cells, or PBMCs came the material, which was cDNA or gDNA.

V lost 6 bases and J lost 15, with 21 bases in between. The CDR3 has 13 amino acids. Germline loops: CDR1 MNHEY, CDR2 SVGAGI. As processed by the authors: How many nucleated cells were present was estimated from reference gene primer amplification. Profiled with immunoSEQ multiplex PCR; TCRdb holds only in-frame clones, not every one. V, J and clone size derive from that table, while D and trimming were established from the DNA sequence. The table includes approximately 100,000 clones, roughly 69% detected once. V and J are TRBV6-5 and TRBJ2-4, with D perhaps matching TRBD2 (5 bases). This receptor was identified in a man older than 75 with acute or convalescent COVID-19. The material sequenced was peripheral blood. The chain's CDR3 is CASRPPGSLISYF. DNA for the CDR3: TGTGCCAGCAGGCCTCCGGGATCCCTTATCTCGTACTTC.